A single sample gave rise to the 14 T cell receptor beta chains below, sequenced in a study of T-cell reconstitution after alpha-beta-depleted transplantation in children. As it was prepared, the TCRbeta library received unique molecular identifiers. TCRdb processed the PCR reads anew with MiXCR; each CDR3 protein has one entry. The data show approximately 510,000 distinct CDR3 sequences, around 20% seen once. The material was PBMCs from the stem cell graft donor, obtained from the stem cell graft. The source of these receptors is a human donor who donated a stem cell graft to a child with acute lymphoblastic leukemia.

The chain recombines TRBV6-4 with TRBJ2-1; D possibly corresponds to TRBD2 (6 bases). CDR1 and CDR2 (germline): MRHNA, SNTAGT. This CDR3 has 14 amino acids. Trimming removed 5 bases at V and 8 bases at J, with 16 bases between. The CDR3 bases are TGTGCCAGCAGTCCGGGACTCCGTGGTGATGAGCAGTTCTTC. Its translation is CASSPGLRGDEQFF.

J is TRBJ2-1 and V is TRBV4-1; D is possibly TRBD1 (6 bases). Germline V gives CDR1 MGHRA, CDR2 YSYEKL. The CDR3 totals 15 residues. The germline V and J ends were trimmed by 0 bases and 9 bases, with 15 bases remaining between them. CDR3 region: CASSQEGQGRVEQFF. The CDR3 DNA follows: TGCGCCAGCAGCCAAGAGGGGCAGGGGAGAGTTGAGCAGTTCTTC.

V is TRBV7-3 and J is TRBJ2-3; possibly TRBD1 for D (6 bases). CDR3 size: 13 residues. Between the trimmed V and J ends, which lost 5 bases and 2 bases, there was a span of 8 bases. Germline lookup yields CDR1 SGHTA and CDR2 FQGTGA. CDR3 bases: TGTGCCAGCAGCCGACAGGCCACAGATACGCAGTATTTT. It specifies CASSRQATDTQYF.

This clonotype was picked up a small number of times. This chain joins TRBV5-1 and TRBJ1-1; D remains ambiguous. The CDR3 is 11 residues long. Germline V gene lookup returns CDR1 SGHRS and CDR2 YFSETQ. Trimming removed 1 base at V and 7 bases at J, with 5 bases between. Here the CDR3 DNA reads TGCGCCAGCAGCTTGATGGGTGAAGCTTTCTTT. This codes for CASSLMGEAFF.

This clonotype has only a few counts. The V and J genes are TRBV5-1 and TRBJ2-1; 9 bases are shared with TRBD2. V dropped 4 bases and J dropped 8; count of bases not matched to a gene: 4. The germline V gene encodes CDR1 SGHRS and CDR2 YFSETQ. The CDR3 runs 13 residues. The CDR3 DNA reads as TGCGCCAGCAGCCCAAGGACTAGCGATGAGCAGTTCTTC. This encodes CASSPRTSDEQFF.

V usage is TRBV20-1 and J usage is TRBJ2-7; TRBD2 aligns across 8 bases. J gave up 4 bases and V 3 bases, and 8 bases lay outside the gene matches. CDR1 and CDR2 from the germline V gene are DFQATT and SNEGSKA (reference sequence). The CDR3 is 14 amino acids. The CDR3 DNA sequence: TGCAGTGCTAGCGAGCGGGAGAGGGGTTACGAGCAGTACTTC. Its translation: CSASERERGYEQYF.

This clonotype was detected a few times. The genes are TRBV15 and TRBJ2-1, with 13 nucleotides matching TRBD2. Trimming took 1 base from V and 5 from J; bases not matched to a gene: 2. Per the germline V gene, CDR1 is LNHNV and CDR2 is YYDKDF (reference sequence). The CDR3 loop spans 16 amino acids. The CDR3 region is CATSRGLAGGNNEQFF. CDR3 in DNA: TGTGCCACCAGCAGAGGACTAGCGGGAGGAAACAATGAGCAGTTCTTC. The variable domain in full, completed from reference TRBV15 and TRBJ2-1, reads DAMVIQNPRYQVTQFGKPVTLSCSQTLNHNVMYWYQQKSSQAPKLLFHYYDKDFNNEADTPDNFQSRRPNTSFCFLDIRSPGLGDTAMYLCATSRGLAGGNNEQFFGPGTRLTVL.

This clonotype was seen more than once but under ten times. The chain employs TRBV5-1 and TRBJ2-5; D may be TRBD1 (5 bases). With 4 bases removed from V and 4 bases from J, the gap between germline ends came to 17 bases. The CDR3 contains 15 residues. Germline CDR1 and CDR2: SGHRS and YFSETQ. The CDR3 region has the DNA TGCGCCAGCAGCGTAGGGGTCCTAGAGACAGAGACCCAGTACTTC. This translates into CASSVGVLETETQYF.

The chain joins TRBV16 to TRBJ2-1; perhaps D is TRBD1 or TRBD2 (5 bases each). The germline V gene has CDR1 KGHSY and CDR2 FQNENV. The CDR3 has 17 residues. V gave up 4 bases and J gave up 8 bases, with 24 bases separating them. The CDR3 nucleotides read TGTGCCAGCAGCCCCCCCGCCCGGGGCGCGACCACTTATGAGCAGTTCTTC. It yields the protein CASSPPARGATTYEQFF.

This clonotype showed up just a few times. The chain recombines TRBV2 with TRBJ2-3; TRBD2 matches at 9 bases. The V gene's germline CDR1 is SNHLY and CDR2 FYNNEI. This CDR3 spans 17 amino acids. V shed 0 bases, J shed 1 base, and the junction held 5 bases outside the gene matches. The CDR3 is CASSEASRLAGTDTQYF. For the CDR3, the DNA is TGTGCCAGCAGTGAAGCGAGTCGACTAGCGGGCACAGATACGCAGTATTTT.

This chain joins TRBV6-5 and TRBJ2-7, with 7 bases that match TRBD2. In germline, CDR1 is MNHEY, CDR2 SVGAGI. The CDR3 is 16 residues long. V was clipped by 2 bases and J by 2 bases; unmatched bases: 9. The CDR3 is CASSYLFERDPYEQYF. CDR3 coding DNA: TGTGCCAGCAGTTACCTCTTCGAGCGGGATCCCTACGAGCAGTACTTC.

This clonotype was counted between two and nine times. This rearrangement joins TRBV12-5 to TRBJ1-1; D gene unclear. Germline values: CDR1 LGHNT, CDR2 FRNRAP. Trimming shortened V by 2 bases and J by 1 base, and 5 bases separated the two germline ends. This CDR3 is built from 13 residues. The CDR3 DNA reads TGTGCTAGTGGTTTGTGGGGGAACACTGAAGCTTTCTTT. The encoded protein is CASGLWGNTEAFF.

This clonotype appeared once. V and J are TRBV27 and TRBJ2-7; no definite D call. Trimming stripped 0 bases from V and 2 bases from J, with 14 bases between. Germline V gives CDR1 MNHEY, CDR2 SMNVEV (reference sequence). The CDR3 is made up of 16 amino acids. The DNA of the CDR3 is TGTGCCAGCAGTTTATCCGGGCAGACTCCTGCCTACGAGCAGTACTTC. It codes for CASSLSGQTPAYEQYF.

This chain joins TRBV5-5 and TRBJ1-2; D perhaps matches TRBD1 (5 bases). Trimming cost V 0 bases and J 2 bases, with 11 bases left between them. The CDR3 runs to 15 residues. The germline V gene encodes CDR1 SGHKS and CDR2 YYEKEE (reference sequence). CDR3: CASSLEAGGNYGYTF. The CDR3 nucleotides are TGTGCCAGCAGCTTGGAGGCTGGGGGGAACTATGGCTACACCTTC.